The next 10 T cell receptor beta chains were all read from a single sample in a study of blood T cells in healthy people across ages. For the second PCR, which ran for 7 to 11 cycles, a sample-barcoded 5' primer and a J-beta primer mix were used. TCRdb re-derived calls from the 5' RACE reads in MiXCR, one entry per CDR3 protein. The sample has about 500,000 distinct CDR3 sequences, around 24% seen once. Separately, the same data were catalogued under a study of T cells of mothers and their children.

Material for sequencing was blood. The receptors shown here come from a boy younger than 18 in good health.

This chain uses TRBV20-1 with TRBJ2-5; 11 nucleotides match TRBD2. This CDR3 spans 17 amino acids. V dropped 1 base and J dropped 2; count of bases not matched to a gene: 9. Germline loops: CDR1 DFQATT, CDR2 SNEGSKA (reference sequence). The CDR3 loop is CSARGVSGGVIQETQYF. The DNA for the CDR3 is TGCAGTGCTAGAGGGGTTAGCGGGGGGGTTATTCAAGAGACCCAGTACTTC.

This clonotype was observed a few times. The chain is built from TRBV6-5 and TRBJ2-2; the D is unclear. Per the germline V gene, CDR1 is MNHEY and CDR2 is SVGAGI. Trimming removed 5 bases at V and 1 base at J, with 2 bases between. This CDR3 region has 12 residues. Here the CDR3 reads CASSKNTGELFF. CDR3 coding DNA: TGTGCCAGCAGTAAGAACACCGGGGAGCTGTTTTTT.

This clonotype showed up just a few times. CDR3 loop: CASSPLPVFGPLHF. DNA for the CDR3: TGTGCCAGCAGTCCCTTACCGGTCTTCGGGCCCCTCCACTTT. This chain links TRBV28 with TRBJ1-6; D call uncertain. V gave up 5 bases and J gave up 13 bases, with 18 bases separating them. There are 14 residues in the CDR3. From germline, CDR1 is MDHEN and CDR2 SYDVKM. The complete variable domain, with remaining parts taken from reference TRBV28 and TRBJ1-6, reads DVKVTQSSRYLVKRTGEKVFLECVQDMDHENMFWYRQDPGLGLRLIYFSYDVKMKEKGDIPEGYSVSREKKERFSLILESASTNQTSMYLCASSPLPVFGPLHFGNGTRLTVT.

This clonotype was detected a few times. The J gene is TRBJ2-3, the V gene TRBV7-9; unclear D gene. Trimming pared 5 bases from V and 0 bases from J, leaving 15 bases between. The CDR3 consists of 16 residues. CDR1 SEHNR and CDR2 FQNEAQ come from the germline V gene (reference sequence). The chain's CDR3 is CASSLFPLDSTDTQYF. In DNA form, the CDR3 reads TGTGCCAGCAGCCTTTTTCCCCTCGACAGCACAGATACGCAGTATTTT.

The chain employs TRBV7-3 and TRBJ2-3, with D hard to call. The CDR3 sequence is 13 residues long. V lost 5 bases and J lost 2, with 8 bases in between. CDR1 is SGHTA and CDR2 is FQGTGA in the germline V gene. The CDR3 region has the DNA TGTGCCAGCAGCGCGACCAACACAGATACGCAGTATTTT. This translates into CASSATNTDTQYF. Full variable domain (missing parts from reference TRBV7-3 and TRBJ2-3): GAGVSQTPSNKVTEKGKYVELRCDPISGHTALYWYRQSLGQGPEFLIYFQGTGAADDSGLPNDRFFAVRPEGSVSTLKIQRTERGDSAVYLCASSATNTDTQYFGPGTRLTVL.

The chain carries TRBV7-9 and TRBJ2-1; D is possibly TRBD1 or TRBD2 (5 bases each). Germline lookup yields CDR1 SEHNR and CDR2 FQNEAQ (reference sequence). The CDR3 extends over 16 amino acids. V lost 4 bases to trimming and J lost 1 base, with 14 bases between them. CDR3 amino acids: CASSSVGERSYNEQFF. The CDR3 coding sequence is TGTGCCAGCAGCTCAGTAGGGGAGCGGTCCTACAATGAGCAGTTCTTC.

V gene TRBV20-1 combines with J gene TRBJ2-5; perhaps TRBD2 as D (6 bases). The J call could be wrong; TRBJ2-7 is a better fit for the DNA end. From germline, CDR1 is DFQATT and CDR2 SNEGSKA (reference sequence). The CDR3 consists of 17 residues. CDR3 in amino acids: CSARGGDQHLIHYEQYF. In DNA, the CDR3 is TGCAGTGCTAGAGGGGGGGACCAACATTTAATTCACTACGAGCAGTACTTC.

The CDR3 region has the DNA TGTGCCATCGGAGTAGTAGACGAGCAGTACTTC. Translated, it gives CAIGVVDEQYF. The chain is built from TRBV10-3 and TRBJ2-7; D is unresolved. Trimming shortened V by 8 bases and J by 5 bases, and 10 bases separated the two germline ends. Germline-derived CDR1 and CDR2 are ENHRY and SYGVKD. The CDR3 is made up of 11 amino acids.

The chain recombines TRBV18 with TRBJ2-1; TRBD2 might be the D (5 bases). Per germline, CDR1 KGHSH and CDR2 LQKENI. Trimming took 2 bases from V and 3 from J, leaving 11 bases between them. This CDR3 has 15 amino acids. CDR3 in amino acids: CASSPGSSHYNEQFF. Written as DNA, the CDR3 is TGTGCCAGCTCACCAGGGTCTAGCCACTACAATGAGCAGTTCTTC.

J is TRBJ2-5 and V is TRBV6-1; D unresolved. The CDR3 length is 14 residues. The germline V and J ends were trimmed by 5 bases and 2 bases, with 12 bases remaining between them. Germline V gives CDR1 MNHNS, CDR2 SASEGT. This CDR3 reads CASSRAVEQETQYF. In DNA, the CDR3 is TGTGCCAGCAGTAGGGCGGTAGAACAAGAGACCCAGTACTTC.